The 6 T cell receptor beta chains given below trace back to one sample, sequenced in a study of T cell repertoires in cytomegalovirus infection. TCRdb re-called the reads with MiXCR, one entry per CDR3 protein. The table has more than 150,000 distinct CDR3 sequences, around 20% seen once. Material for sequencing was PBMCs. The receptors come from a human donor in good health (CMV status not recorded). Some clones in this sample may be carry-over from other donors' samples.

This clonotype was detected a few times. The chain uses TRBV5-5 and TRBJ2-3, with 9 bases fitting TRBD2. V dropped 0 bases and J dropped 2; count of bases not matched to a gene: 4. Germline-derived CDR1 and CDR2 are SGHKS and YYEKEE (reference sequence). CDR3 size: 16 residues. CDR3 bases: TGTGCCAGCAGCTTGGTGTCTAGCGGGATCACAGATACGCAGTATTTT. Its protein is CASSLVSSGITDTQYF.

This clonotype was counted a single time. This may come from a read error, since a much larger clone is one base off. CDR3: CASSLFVGLALNTGELFF. For the CDR3, the DNA is TGTGCCAGCAGCTTATTTGTGGGGCTAGCGCTTAACACCGGGGAGCTGTTTTTT. The chain uses TRBV7-6 and TRBJ2-2, with D maybe TRBD2 (6 bases). In germline, CDR1 is SGHVS, CDR2 FNYEAQ. V was shortened by 2 bases and J by 2 bases, with 18 bases between the two germline ends. The CDR3 runs 18 residues.

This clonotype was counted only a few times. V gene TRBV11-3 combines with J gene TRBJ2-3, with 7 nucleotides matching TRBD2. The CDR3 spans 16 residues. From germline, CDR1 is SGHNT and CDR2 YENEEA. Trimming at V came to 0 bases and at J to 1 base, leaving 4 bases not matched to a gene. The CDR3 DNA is TGTGCCAGCAGCTTAGACCCTAGCGGTGGCACAGATACGCAGTATTTT. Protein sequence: CASSLDPSGGTDTQYF.

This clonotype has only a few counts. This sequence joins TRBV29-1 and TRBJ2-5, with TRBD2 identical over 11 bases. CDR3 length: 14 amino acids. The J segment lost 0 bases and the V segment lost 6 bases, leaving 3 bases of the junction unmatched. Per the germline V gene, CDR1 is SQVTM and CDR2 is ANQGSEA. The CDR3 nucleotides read TGCAGCGTCACTAGCGGGGGAAACCAAGAGACCCAGTACTTC. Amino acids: CSVTSGGNQETQYF.

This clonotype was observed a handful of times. CDR3 protein: CASSEAGQGGDTQYF. In DNA form, the CDR3 reads TGTGCCAGCAGTGAAGCTGGACAGGGGGGAGATACGCAGTATTTT. The genes are TRBV2 and TRBJ2-3, with 10 nucleotides matching TRBD1. Per the germline V gene, CDR1 is SNHLY and CDR2 is FYNNEI. V shed 0 bases, J shed 5 bases, and the junction held 2 bases outside the gene matches. This CDR3 spans 15 amino acids.

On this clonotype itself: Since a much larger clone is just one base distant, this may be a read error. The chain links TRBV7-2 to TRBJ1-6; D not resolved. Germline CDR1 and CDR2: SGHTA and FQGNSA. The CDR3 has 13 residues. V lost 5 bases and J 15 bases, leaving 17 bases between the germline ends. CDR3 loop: CASSPYPLTNLHF. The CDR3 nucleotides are TGTGCCAGCAGCCCATACCCCCTGACCAACCTCCACTTT.